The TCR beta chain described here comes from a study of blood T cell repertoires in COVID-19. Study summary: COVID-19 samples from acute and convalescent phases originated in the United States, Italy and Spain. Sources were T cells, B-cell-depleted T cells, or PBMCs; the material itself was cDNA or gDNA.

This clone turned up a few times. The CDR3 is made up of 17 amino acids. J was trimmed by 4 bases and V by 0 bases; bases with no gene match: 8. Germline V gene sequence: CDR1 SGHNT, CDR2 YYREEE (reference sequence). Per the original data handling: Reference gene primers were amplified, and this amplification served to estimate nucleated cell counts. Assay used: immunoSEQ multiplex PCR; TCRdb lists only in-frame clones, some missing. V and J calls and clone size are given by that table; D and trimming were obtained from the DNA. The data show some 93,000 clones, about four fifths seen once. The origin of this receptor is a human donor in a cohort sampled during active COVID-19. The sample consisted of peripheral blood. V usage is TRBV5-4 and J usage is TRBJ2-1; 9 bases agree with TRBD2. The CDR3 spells CASSLVGLAGRYNEQFF. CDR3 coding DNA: TGTGCCAGCAGCTTGGTAGGGCTAGCGGGGAGGTACAATGAGCAGTTCTTC.